A single sample is the source of the 10 T cell receptor beta chains below, sequenced in a study of blood T cells in healthy people across ages. PCR was performed a second time for about 7 to 12 cycles using a sample-barcoded 5' primer and a J-beta primer mix. TCRdb redid the calling of the 5' RACE reads with MiXCR, one entry per CDR3 protein. The sample records about 630,000 distinct CDR3 sequences, around 21% being singletons. Sequencing used blood. The receptors were gathered from a man between 65 and 80 years old in good health.

The genes are TRBV6-2 or TRBV6-3 and TRBJ2-4; TRBD1 matches 7 bases. CDR3 length: 16 amino acids. The junction had 7 bases not matched to a gene; V was cut back by 2 bases and J by 3 bases. Germline V CDR1 and CDR2: MNHEY, SVGEGT. In DNA form, the CDR3 reads TGTGCCAGCAGTTACGGAGGACAGGACGTCAAAAACATTCAGTACTTC. Its protein is CASSYGGQDVKNIQYF.

The rearrangement joins TRBV5-5 to TRBJ1-3; no definite D call. The CDR3 consists of 16 residues. Germline values: CDR1 SGHKS, CDR2 YYEKEE (reference sequence). V gave up 4 bases and J gave up 2 bases, with 16 bases separating them. The DNA for the CDR3 is TGTGCCAGCAGCCCGACACCTAAGGTCACTGGAAACACCATATATTTT. This encodes CASSPTPKVTGNTIYF. The whole variable domain, remainder taken from reference TRBV5-5 and TRBJ1-3, is DAGVTQSPTHLIKTRGQQVTLRCSPISGHKSVSWYQQVLGQGPQFIFQYYEKEERGRGNFPDRFSARQFPNYSSELNVNALLLGDSALYLCASSPTPKVTGNTIYFGEGSWLTVV.

Remarks on this clonotype: A clone one base away is much larger, so this may be a read error. The CDR3 nucleotides are TGTGCCAGCAGCTTTCTAGCGGAGGTTGGTGAGGCCCAGTACTTC. Protein sequence: CASSFLAEVGEAQYF. This chain uses TRBV7-9 with TRBJ2-5; the match to TRBD2 covers 7 bases. This CDR3 is 15 amino acids long. Germline CDR1 and CDR2: SEHNR and FQNEAQ (reference sequence). Germline trimming cut 3 bases from V and 9 bases from J; bases unmatched to any gene: 13.

Only a few counts were recorded for this clonotype. The chain carries TRBV3-1 and TRBJ2-1, with D uncertain. The CDR3 runs to 16 residues. V was shortened by 0 bases and J by 2 bases, with 11 bases between the two germline ends. Germline-derived CDR1 and CDR2 are LGHDT and YNNKEL (reference sequence). The CDR3, as DNA: TGTGCCAGCAGCCAAGACGTTAGAGGAGCCTACAATGAGCAGTTCTTC. This gives the protein CASSQDVRGAYNEQFF.

There are a few counts of this clonotype. This chain links TRBV7-8 with TRBJ2-7; D is undetermined. V was clipped by 2 bases and J by 3 bases, with 11 bases between them. This CDR3 has 14 amino acids. Germline V CDR1 and CDR2: SGHVS, FQNEAQ. The CDR3 DNA sequence: TGTGCCAGCAGCTTATTTGATAGACGCTACGAGCAGTACTTC. The encoded protein is CASSLFDRRYEQYF.

This clonotype was seen many times. V usage is TRBV7-9 and J usage is TRBJ2-5; no clear D gene. Germline V lookup: CDR1 SEHNR, CDR2 FQNEAQ (reference sequence). V shed 1 base and J shed 5 bases, with 8 bases lying between them. CDR3 length: 13 residues. The CDR3 coding sequence is TGTGCCAGCAGCTTAGGATGGCTGGAGACCCAGTACTTC. This encodes CASSLGWLETQYF.

This clonotype turned up a few times. V usage is TRBV21-1 and J usage is TRBJ2-5; whether TRBD1, the table's D call, matches the DNA was not checked. TRBV21-1 corresponds to a pseudogene. The CDR3 contains 15 residues. CDR3 nucleotides: TGTGCCAGCAGCACGGACAGGGGGCACCAAGAGACCCAGTACTTC. Amino acid sequence: CASSTDRGHQETQYF.

This clonotype has just a few counts. The chain combines TRBV29-1 with TRBJ2-1; 10 nucleotides agree with TRBD2. The CDR3 sequence is 16 residues long. The junction had 9 bases not matched to a gene; V was cut back by 7 bases and J by 0 bases. Germline V gene sequence: CDR1 SQVTM, CDR2 ANQGSEA. This CDR3 reads CSAKTSGLYSYNEQFF. CDR3 bases: TGCAGCGCCAAGACTAGCGGGTTGTACTCCTACAATGAGCAGTTCTTC.

Many counts were recorded for this clonotype. The chain carries TRBV20-1 and TRBJ2-7; TRBD2 matches at 13 bases. CDR1 DFQATT and CDR2 SNEGSKA come from the germline V gene (reference sequence). This CDR3 has 19 amino acids. V trimming: 1 base; J trimming: 0 bases; junction bases outside the gene matches: 12. CDR3 nucleotides: TGCAGTGCTAGAGCAGTAGGAGGGACTAGCGGGGAGAGCTCCTACGAGCAGTACTTC. Its translation is CSARAVGGTSGESSYEQYF.

The rearrangement uses TRBV28 and TRBJ2-3; 13 positions agree with TRBD2. Germline V gives CDR1 MDHEN, CDR2 SYDVKM. Unmatched junction bases numbered 6, after V lost 7 bases and J lost 5 bases. This CDR3 has 15 amino acids. The CDR3 protein is CASKGTSGMGDTQYF. The CDR3 DNA reads TGTGCCAGCAAGGGGACTAGCGGGATGGGAGATACGCAGTATTTT.